This TCR beta chain was captured by sequencing in a study of blood T cell repertoires in COVID-19. Study-wide background: The samples span acute and convalescent COVID-19 from the United States, Italy and Spain. From T cells, B-cell-depleted T cells, or PBMCs came the material, which was cDNA or gDNA.

Original methodology: Nucleated cell counts were estimated from reference gene primer amplification. TCRdb's table, derived via immunoSEQ multiplex PCR, lists solely in-frame clones and lacks some. V and J calls and clone size are copied from that table; D and trimming were computed from the DNA. Here the sample spans about 280,000 clones, roughly nine tenths being singletons. This CDR3 contains 13 residues. Germline trimming cut 4 bases from V and 7 bases from J; bases unmatched to any gene: 3. The receptor was derived from a woman aged 45-59 years who had recovered from COVID-19. Sequenced sample: peripheral blood. This chain links TRBV12-3 or TRBV12-4 with TRBJ2-2; 7 nucleotides match TRBD1. CDR3 in DNA: TGTGCCAGCAGTTCGACAGGGATCGGGGAGCTGTTTTTT. It yields the protein CASSSTGIGELFF.